This record looks at one TCR beta chain sequence and its context. CDR1 and CDR2 (germline): MGHDK, SYGVNS. The CDR3 sequence is 13 residues long. Trimming took 4 bases from V and 2 from J; bases not matched to a gene: 1. Profiled with immunoSEQ multiplex PCR; TCRdb holds only in-frame clones, not every one. This sample yields some 250,000 clones, of which about nine tenths are seen a single time; 7.2% belongs to the top ten. The record originates from a study of blood T cell repertoires in COVID-19. The clonotype was recovered from a man in his 60s who had recovered from COVID-19. The rearrangement links TRBV25-1 to TRBJ2-7; TRBD1 matches at 8 bases. Material: peripheral blood. Here the CDR3 reads CASSGTGTYEQYV. The DNA for the CDR3 is TGTGCCAGCAGTGGGACAGGGACCTACGAGCAGTACGTC.